A selection of T cell receptor beta chains follows, all from one sample in a study of blood T cells in healthy people across ages. TCRdb re-analysed the 5' RACE reads in MiXCR, keeping a single row per CDR3 protein. This table has 1.2 million to 1.5 million distinct CDR3 sequences, approximately 42% appearing once. Sample: blood. The receptors come from a woman under 30 in good health. Each CDR3 is given with its conserved first and last residue.

V gene | CDR3 protein
TRBV10-3 | CAIAQGAQPSYEQYF
TRBV7-3 | CASSLVGDRLYNEQFF
TRBV18 | CASSPQYEETQYF
TRBV2 | CASSDQGLNTEAFF
TRBV15 | CATSKGYNEQFF
TRBV7-9 | CASSLVASHYEQYF
TRBV6-2/TRBV6-3 | CASRPRGGGNQPQHF
TRBV4-2 | CASSQRDLDGGSSYNSPLHF
TRBV7-9 | CASTQKGLRGETQYF
TRBV12-3/TRBV12-4 | CASSKRGGYTYEQYF
TRBV5-5 | CASGYAKNIQYF
TRBV12-3/TRBV12-4 | CASSNLAGGQNEQYF
TRBV7-9 | CASSSLAGEGNEEQFF
TRBV3-1 | CASSQDPGLAGERADTQYF
TRBV6-1 | CASSEGLTYEQYF
TRBV5-1 | CASSLKAGGPGTDTQYF
TRBV20-1 | CSARDRGFYNSPLHF
TRBV30 | CAWRREGLYNEQFF
TRBV4-1 | CASSQNEVYEQYF
TRBV21-1 | CASSKALLTSVPYNEQYF
TRBV3-1 | CASSQDGDSGSRSEAQYF
TRBV25-1 | CASLPPIRGQYF
TRBV18 | CASSPSGSSGYEQYF
TRBV20-1 | CSARRASGNEQFF
TRBV6-1 | CAGRTGGYTEAFF